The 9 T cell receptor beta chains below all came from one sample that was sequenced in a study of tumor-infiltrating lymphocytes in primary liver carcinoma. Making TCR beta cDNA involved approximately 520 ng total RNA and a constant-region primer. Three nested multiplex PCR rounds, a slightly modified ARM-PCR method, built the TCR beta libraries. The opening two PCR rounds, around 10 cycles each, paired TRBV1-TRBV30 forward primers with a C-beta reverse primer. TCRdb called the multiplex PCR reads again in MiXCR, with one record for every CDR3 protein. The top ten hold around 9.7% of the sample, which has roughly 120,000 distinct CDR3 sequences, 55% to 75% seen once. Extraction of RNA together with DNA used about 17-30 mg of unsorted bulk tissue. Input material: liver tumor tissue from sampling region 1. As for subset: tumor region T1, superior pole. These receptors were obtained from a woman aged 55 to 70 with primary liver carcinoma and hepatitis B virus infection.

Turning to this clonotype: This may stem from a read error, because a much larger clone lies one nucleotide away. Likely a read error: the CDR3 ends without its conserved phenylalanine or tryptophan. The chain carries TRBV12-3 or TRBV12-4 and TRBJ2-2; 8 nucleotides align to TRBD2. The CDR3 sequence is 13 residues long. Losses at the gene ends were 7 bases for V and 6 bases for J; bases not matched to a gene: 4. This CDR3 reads CASTRTSPGELFL. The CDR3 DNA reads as TGTGCCAGCACCCGGACTAGCCCCGGGGAGCTGTTTTTA.

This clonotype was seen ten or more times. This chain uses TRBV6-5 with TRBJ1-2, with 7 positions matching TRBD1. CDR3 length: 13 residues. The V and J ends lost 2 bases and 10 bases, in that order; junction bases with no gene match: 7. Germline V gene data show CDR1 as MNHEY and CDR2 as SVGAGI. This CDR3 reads CASSYDRVPPYTF. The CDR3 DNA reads TGTGCCAGCAGTTACGACAGGGTTCCTCCCTACACCTTC.

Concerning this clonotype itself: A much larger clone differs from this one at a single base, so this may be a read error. The CDR3 coding sequence is TGCAGCGTTGGTGGTACAAAGAATCAGCCCCTGCATTTT. It encodes CSVGGTKNQPLHF. The rearrangement joins TRBV29-1 to TRBJ1-5; no clear D. The CDR3 spans 13 residues. The germline CDR1 and CDR2 sequences are SQVTM and ANQGSEA. The full variable domain, in which reference TRBV29-1 and TRBJ1-5 provide the parts outside the CDR3, is SAVISQKPSRDICQRGTSLTIQCQVDSQVTMMFWYRQQPGQSLTLIATANQGSEATYESGFVIDKFPISRPNLTFSTLTVSNMSPEDSSIYLCSVGGTKNQPLHFGDGTRLSIL.

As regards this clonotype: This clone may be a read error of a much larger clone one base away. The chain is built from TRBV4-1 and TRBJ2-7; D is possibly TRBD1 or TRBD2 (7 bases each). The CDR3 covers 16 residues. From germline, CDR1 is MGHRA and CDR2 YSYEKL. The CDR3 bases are TGCGCCAGAAGCCGTGGGAGGGGGCAGGGGTCCTACGAGCAGTACTTC. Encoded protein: CARSRGRGQGSYEQYF.

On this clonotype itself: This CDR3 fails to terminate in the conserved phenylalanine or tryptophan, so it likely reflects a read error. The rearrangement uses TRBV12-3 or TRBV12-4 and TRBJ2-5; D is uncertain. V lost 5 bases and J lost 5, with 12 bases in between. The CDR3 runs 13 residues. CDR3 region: CASSHGLGETQYY. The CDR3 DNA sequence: TGTGCCAGCAGTCACGGGTTGGGGGAGACCCAGTACTAC.

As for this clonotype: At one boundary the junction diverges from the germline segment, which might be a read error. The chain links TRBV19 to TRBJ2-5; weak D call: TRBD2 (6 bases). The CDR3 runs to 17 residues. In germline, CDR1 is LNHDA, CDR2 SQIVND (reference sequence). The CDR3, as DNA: TGTGACAGTAGTACGGCTCCGGGACTCGTCTACCAAGAGACCCAGTACTTC. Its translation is CDSSTAPGLVYQETQYF. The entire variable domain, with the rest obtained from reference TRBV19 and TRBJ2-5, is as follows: DGGITQSPKYLFRKEGQNVTLSCEQNLNHDAMYWYRQDPGQGLRLIYYSQIVNDFQKGDIAEGYSVSREKKESFPLTVTSAQKNPTAFYLCDSSTAPGLVYQETQYFGPGTRLLVL.

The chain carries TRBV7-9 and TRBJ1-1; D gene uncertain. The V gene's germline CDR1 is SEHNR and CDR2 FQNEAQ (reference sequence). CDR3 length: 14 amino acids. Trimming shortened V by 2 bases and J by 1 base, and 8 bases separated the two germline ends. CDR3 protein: CASSLMSENTEAFF. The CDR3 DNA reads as TGTGCCAGCAGCTTAATGTCAGAGAACACTGAAGCTTTCTTT. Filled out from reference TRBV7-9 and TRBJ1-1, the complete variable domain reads DTGVSQNPRHKITKRGQNVTFRCDPISEHNRLYWYRQTLGQGPEFLTYFQNEAQLEKSRLLSDRFSAERPKGSFSTLEIQRTEQGDSAMYLCASSLMSENTEAFFGQGTRLTVV.

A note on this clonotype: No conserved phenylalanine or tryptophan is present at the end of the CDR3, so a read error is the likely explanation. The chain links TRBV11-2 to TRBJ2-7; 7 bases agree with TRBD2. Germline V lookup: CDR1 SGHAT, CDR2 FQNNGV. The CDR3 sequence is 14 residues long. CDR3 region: CVSSLIAGSYEQYS. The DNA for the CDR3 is TGTGTCAGCAGCTTGATAGCGGGCTCCTACGAGCAGTACTCC.

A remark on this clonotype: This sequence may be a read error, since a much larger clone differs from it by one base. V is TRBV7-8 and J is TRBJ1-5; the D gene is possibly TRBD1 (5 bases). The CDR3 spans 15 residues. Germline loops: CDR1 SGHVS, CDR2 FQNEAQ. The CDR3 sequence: CASSLSGQISQPKHF. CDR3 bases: TGTGCCAGCAGCTTATCAGGGCAGATTTCCCAGCCCAAGCATTTT.